The rows below give T cell receptor beta chains drawn from one sample of a study of CD8+CD57+ T cells in acquired aplastic anemia. TCRdb re-called the reads with MiXCR, one entry per CDR3 protein. The table shows 130,000 or so distinct CDR3 sequences, with 45% to 60% occurring only once. The source material was sorted CD4+, CD8+, or CD8+CD57+ T cells (not recorded which) from PBMCs. Receptors originate from a human donor with aplastic anemia. The CDR3 runs from the conserved cysteine through the conserved F or W. The D gene is left open where the match is weak. Size values are once, few and many counts, or a class for expanded clones, and some rows have none.

clone size: once; D gene: TRBD1; J gene: TRBJ2-7; V gene: TRBV10-3; CDR3 protein: CATSGTGSYEQYF; CDR3 DNA: TGTGCCACATCTGGGACAGGCTCCTACGAGCAGTACTTC
clone size: -; D gene: TRBD2; J gene: TRBJ2-6; V gene: TRBV6-1; CDR3 protein: CASGDRGAGANVLTF; CDR3 DNA: TGTGCCAGCGGGGACCGGGGGGCTGGGGCCAACGTCCTGACTTTC
clone size: -; D gene: TRBD1; J gene: TRBJ2-5; V gene: TRBV20-1; CDR3 protein: CSARDLPGGIETQYF; CDR3 DNA: TGCAGTGCTAGAGATCTTCCAGGGGGTATCGAGACCCAGTACTTC
clone size: few; D gene: TRBD1; J gene: TRBJ1-1; V gene: TRBV7-9; CDR3 protein: CASSSPTGEAFF; CDR3 DNA: TGTGCCAGCAGCTCACCGACAGGGGAAGCTTTCTTT
clone size: -; D gene: -; J gene: TRBJ2-7; V gene: TRBV2; CDR3 protein: CASHVTYEQYF; CDR3 DNA: TGTGCCAGCCACGTTACCTACGAGCAGTACTTC
clone size: -; D gene: -; J gene: TRBJ2-2; V gene: TRBV9; CDR3 protein: CASSVGGRSKNTGELFF; CDR3 DNA: TGTGCCAGCAGCGTAGGAGGCAGATCTAAGAACACCGGGGAGCTGTTTTTT
clone size: -; D gene: -; J gene: TRBJ2-7; V gene: TRBV20-1; CDR3 protein: CSARGNSDSSYEQYF; CDR3 DNA: TGCAGTGCTAGGGGCAACAGTGACAGCTCCTACGAGCAGTACTTC
clone size: few; D gene: TRBD2; J gene: TRBJ2-5; V gene: TRBV19; CDR3 protein: CASTSGSIGETQYF; CDR3 DNA: TGTGCCAGTACCAGCGGGAGTATCGGGGAGACCCAGTACTTC
clone size: once; D gene: TRBD1; J gene: TRBJ2-7; V gene: TRBV29-1; CDR3 protein: CSVTGTDVDYEQYF; CDR3 DNA: TGCAGCGTCACCGGGACAGATGTAGATTACGAGCAGTACTTC
clone size: medium-sized; D gene: -; J gene: TRBJ2-7; V gene: TRBV2; CDR3 protein: CASSLQTAQGEQYF; CDR3 DNA: TGTGCCAGCAGTCTCCAAACAGCACAGGGCGAGCAGTACTTC
clone size: few; D gene: TRBD2; J gene: TRBJ2-7; V gene: TRBV27; CDR3 protein: CASMRGILSYEQYF; CDR3 DNA: TGTGCCAGCATGCGGGGGATTCTCTCCTACGAGCAGTACTTC
clone size: once; D gene: -; J gene: TRBJ1-6; V gene: TRBV10-3; CDR3 protein: CAISEWIWTRDNSPLHF; CDR3 DNA: TGTGCCATCAGTGAGTGGATTTGGACAAGGGATAATTCACCCCTCCACTTT
clone size: -; D gene: TRBD2; J gene: TRBJ2-1; V gene: TRBV29-1; CDR3 protein: CSVTGGRDEQFF; CDR3 DNA: TGCAGCGTGACGGGGGGGCGGGATGAGCAGTTCTTC
clone size: many; D gene: TRBD2; J gene: TRBJ2-3; V gene: TRBV9; CDR3 protein: CASSVLAVDTDTQYF; CDR3 DNA: TGTGCCAGCAGCGTCCTAGCGGTTGACACAGATACGCAGTATTTT
clone size: -; D gene: -; J gene: TRBJ1-6; V gene: TRBV7-2; CDR3 protein: CASSSPGDSPLHF; CDR3 DNA: TGTGCCAGCAGCTCGCCAGGGGACTCACCCCTCCACTTT
clone size: many; D gene: TRBD2; J gene: TRBJ2-7; V gene: TRBV11-2; CDR3 protein: CASSPGTSGREQYF; CDR3 DNA: TGTGCCAGCAGCCCCGGGACTAGCGGGCGCGAGCAGTACTTC
clone size: many; D gene: TRBD1; J gene: TRBJ1-6; V gene: TRBV5-1; CDR3 protein: CASKNYPGQGQSPLHF; CDR3 DNA: TGCGCCAGCAAGAATTATCCGGGACAGGGGCAATCACCCCTCCACTTT
clone size: -; D gene: TRBD1; J gene: TRBJ1-6; V gene: TRBV20-1; CDR3 protein: CSASQGQGQSPHF; CDR3 DNA: TGCAGTGCTAGTCAGGGACAGGGACAATCTCCCCACTTT
clone size: once; D gene: -; J gene: TRBJ2-3; V gene: TRBV10-3; CDR3 protein: CAIRFSDPTSTDTQYF; CDR3 DNA: TGTGCCATCAGATTTAGCGACCCAACTAGCACAGATACGCAGTATTTT
clone size: -; D gene: -; J gene: TRBJ1-1; V gene: TRBV20-1; CDR3 protein: CSARLTYTEAFF; CDR3 DNA: TGCAGTGCTAGACTCACGTACACTGAAGCTTTCTTT
clone size: -; D gene: -; J gene: TRBJ2-7; V gene: TRBV15; CDR3 protein: CATSEDSSYEQYF; CDR3 DNA: TGTGCCACCAGCGAGGACAGCTCCTACGAGCAGTACTTC
clone size: many; D gene: -; J gene: TRBJ2-1; V gene: TRBV19; CDR3 protein: CASSPKTPLGDEQFF; CDR3 DNA: TGTGCCAGTAGTCCGAAGACACCCTTGGGAGATGAGCAGTTCTTC
clone size: -; D gene: TRBD1; J gene: TRBJ2-7; V gene: TRBV10-3; CDR3 protein: CATGSGTGGPSSYEQYF; CDR3 DNA: TGTGCCACGGGTTCCGGGACAGGGGGTCCTAGCAGCTACGAGCAGTACTTC